The rows below give T cell receptor beta chains drawn from one sample of a study of a mutant IDH1 vaccine in newly diagnosed glioma. For these receptors, no antigen is known. Sequenced by immunoSEQ multiplex PCR; TCRdb stores in-frame clones only, minus some. The table has approximately 82,000 clones, more than 80% seen once; the top ten hold approximately 0.8%. The sequencing used PBMCs, collected from a glioma patient whose treatment included an IDH1 peptide vaccine. These receptors were collected from a woman aged 50 to 60 with glioma. CDR3s include the opening cysteine and the closing phenylalanine or tryptophan. Fields, in order: J gene, D gene, V gene, clone size, CDR3 DNA, CDR3 protein. The D gene is left open where the match is weak. Clone size is shown for a subset of rows, as once, few, many or a class of expanded clone.

TRBJ2-1	TRBD2	TRBV9	NA	TGTGCCAGCAGCCATCGGACTAGCGGAGACTCCTACAATGAGCAGTTCTTC	CASSHRTSGDSYNEQFF
TRBJ2-7	TRBD2	TRBV10-3	NA	TGTGCCATCAGGACCTGGGGTAGCGGGAGGGTCTCCTACGAGCAGTACTTC	CAIRTWGSGRVSYEQYF
TRBJ2-6	TRBD2	TRBV4-1	NA	TGCGCCAGCAGCCGTTCCGGGACTAGTAGATCTGGGGCCAACGTCCTGACTTTC	CASSRSGTSRSGANVLTF
TRBJ1-1	NA	TRBV30	NA	TGTGCCTGGAGTACATTAGGGGCCGGGAACACTGAAGCTTTCTTT	CAWSTLGAGNTEAFF
TRBJ2-1	NA	TRBV5-6	NA	TGTGCCAGCAGCGCCGGGAGTATCGATGAGCAGTTCTTC	CASSAGSIDEQFF
TRBJ2-7	TRBD1	TRBV6-1	few	TGTGCCAGCGGAGACAGGGGTTACGAGCAGTACTTC	CASGDRGYEQYF
TRBJ2-1	TRBD2	TRBV27	NA	TGTGCCAGCAGCCCCGGGACTAGCGGGATTGAGCAGTTCTTC	CASSPGTSGIEQFF
TRBJ2-3	NA	TRBV27	NA	TGTGCCAGCAGTTTAGCTGGAGGTCCCCCGGATACGCAGTATTTT	CASSLAGGPPDTQYF
TRBJ2-3	NA	TRBV4-1	NA	TGCGCCAGCAGCCAAGAGCAGGGGAGGGATACGCAGTATTTT	CASSQEQGRDTQYF
TRBJ2-7	NA	TRBV7-9	NA	TGTGCCAGCAGGTCGGACATAACCTACGAGCAGTACTTC	CASRSDITYEQYF
TRBJ2-1	TRBD1	TRBV27	NA	TGTGCCACCCGGGCCGGGACAGGCTACAATGAGCAGTTCTTC	CATRAGTGYNEQFF
TRBJ1-5	TRBD1	TRBV27	NA	TGTGCCAGCAGTTCACAGGGGCAGGGGCAGCCCCAGCATTTT	CASSSQGQGQPQHF
TRBJ2-1	NA	TRBV27	few	TGTGCCAGCAGTTTCATAACCGGGACATCGTACAATGAGCAGTTCTTC	CASSFITGTSYNEQFF
TRBJ2-5	NA	TRBV30	NA	TGTGCCTGGAATCGTATTGGGGTTAGGGGACTGGGCGCGGAAGAGACCCAGTACTTC	CAWNRIGVRGLGAEETQYF
TRBJ1-2	NA	TRBV5-1	NA	TGCGCCAGCAGCGCGGCGGCGGGGGCCCGGGGCTACACCTTC	CASSAAAGARGYTF
TRBJ2-5	NA	TRBV4-1	NA	TGCGCCGGCAGGCTAGCGCCATCACAAGAGACCCAGTACTTC	CAGRLAPSQETQYF
TRBJ2-1	TRBD1	TRBV7-3	NA	TGTGCCAGCAGCTCCCAGGGGGCGGGCTACAATGAGCAGTTCTTC	CASSSQGAGYNEQFF
TRBJ2-1	TRBD2	TRBV5-1	NA	TGCGCCAGCAAACTAGCGGACAATGAGCAGTTCTTC	CASKLADNEQFF
TRBJ1-2	NA	TRBV6-5	NA	TGTGCCAGCAGTTACGGAGGACAGCCCTATGGCTACACCTTC	CASSYGGQPYGYTF
TRBJ1-1	NA	TRBV10-2	NA	TGCGCCAGCAGTTACCCTCAGACGGGGAACACTGAAGCTTTCTTT	CASSYPQTGNTEAFF
TRBJ1-5	TRBD1	TRBV5-1	NA	TGCGCCAGCAGCCCCACAGGGGGTAGCAATCAGCCCCAGCATTTT	CASSPTGGSNQPQHF
TRBJ1-1	NA	TRBV6-5	few	TGTGCCAGCAGACCAGGGCTGATGAACACTGAAGCTTTCTTT	CASRPGLMNTEAFF
TRBJ2-3	NA	TRBV7-9	NA	TGTGCCAGCACGCGGGATACGCAGTATTTT	CASTRDTQYF
TRBJ1-1	NA	TRBV5-1	NA	TGCGCCAGCAGCTTAAGGACAGTTGAAGCTTTCTTT	CASSLRTVEAFF
TRBJ2-1	NA	TRBV11-3	NA	TGTGCCAGCAGAAGCGGAAGCTCCTACAATGAGCAGTTCTTC	CASRSGSSYNEQFF
TRBJ2-3	NA	TRBV27	NA	TGTGCCAGCAGTTTATGGAGGCAGAGCACAGATACGCAGTATTTT	CASSLWRQSTDTQYF
TRBJ2-3	TRBD2	TRBV11-2	NA	TGTGCCAGCAGCTGGCCCCTAGCGGGGGTCACAGATACGCAGTATTTT	CASSWPLAGVTDTQYF
TRBJ2-3	TRBD1	TRBV7-6	once	TGTGCCAGCAGCTTAGTGGGGACAGGGTCAGATACGCAGTATTTT	CASSLVGTGSDTQYF
TRBJ2-7	NA	TRBV6-5	NA	TGTGCCAGCAGCTTTCAGGGGTCCGAGCAGTACTTC	CASSFQGSEQYF
TRBJ1-5	TRBD1	TRBV27	NA	TGTGCCAGCAGGTACACAGGGGCTAGCAATCAGCCCCAGCATTTT	CASRYTGASNQPQHF
TRBJ1-5	NA	TRBV9	once	TGTGCCAGCAGCGTTGGGGACCAGCCCCAGCATTTT	CASSVGDQPQHF
TRBJ1-4	NA	TRBV5-1	NA	TGCGCCACCCGTAGGGGTCCAGCCGAAAAACTGTTTTTT	CATRRGPAEKLFF
TRBJ1-2	NA	TRBV9	NA	TGTGCCAGCAGCTCAACAGGGTATGGCTACACCTTC	CASSSTGYGYTF
TRBJ1-1	NA	TRBV6-5	NA	TGTGCCAGCAGTATTGCATTGAACACTGAAGCTTTCTTT	CASSIALNTEAFF
TRBJ1-3	NA	TRBV10-3	NA	TGTGCCATCAGTGACTCGGGGTTAAGGGGCGAAAGTGGAAACACCATATATTTT	CAISDSGLRGESGNTIYF
TRBJ1-4	NA	TRBV11-3	NA	TGTGCCAGCAGCTTACTCCAACTTCGACGGGGGGTGGATGAAAAACTGTTTTTT	CASSLLQLRRGVDEKLFF
TRBJ2-5	NA	TRBV7-8	NA	TGTGCCAGCAGCCTCTTTGCGGAGGGGGAGACCCAGTACTTC	CASSLFAEGETQYF
TRBJ2-3	NA	TRBV12-2	NA	TGTGCAAGTCGCTTAGGGACTAGCGGGAGGAGGTATTTT	CASRLGTSGRRYF
TRBJ1-1	NA	TRBV6-6	NA	TGTGCCAGCAGCCTACAGGGTACTGAAGCTTTCTTT	CASSLQGTEAFF
TRBJ2-5	NA	TRBV2	NA	TGTGCCAGCAAAATCCCCCCCGGCAGAGCCCAAGAGACCCAGTACTTC	CASKIPPGRAQETQYF
TRBJ1-2	NA	TRBV10-3	NA	TGTGCCATCAGTGATACGACGGCCCCAGAACATGGCTACACCTTC	CAISDTTAPEHGYTF
TRBJ1-4	NA	TRBV7-9	NA	TGTGCCAGCAGCTTAGCAGGGGCGGGTGAAAAACTGTTTTTT	CASSLAGAGEKLFF
TRBJ2-4	NA	TRBV30	NA	TGTGCCTGGAGTCCATGGGGGAAGGGAGTTCTAGCCAAAAACATTCAGTACTTC	CAWSPWGKGVLAKNIQYF
TRBJ1-4	TRBD1	TRBV18	NA	TGTGCCAGCTCACAGCGGACAGGGACGAATGAAAAACTGTTTTTT	CASSQRTGTNEKLFF
TRBJ1-1	NA	TRBV30	few	TGTGCCTGGAGTAATGCCCTGAACACTGAAGCTTTCTTT	CAWSNALNTEAFF
TRBJ2-5	NA	TRBV28	NA	TGTGCCAGCAGTCCCTCGGGGGTAGTTCAAGAGACCCAGTACTTC	CASSPSGVVQETQYF
TRBJ1-1	NA	TRBV30	NA	TGTGCCTGGAGTGTAGCACAGGCGGGCACTGAAGCTTTCTTT	CAWSVAQAGTEAFF
TRBJ1-2	TRBD1	TRBV23-1	NA	TGCGCCAGCAGTCAGGAGCCCGGGACAGGGGTGAGGGCCTATGGCTACACCTTC	CASSQEPGTGVRAYGYTF
TRBJ2-3	NA	TRBV7-3	once	TGTGCCAGCAGCTTACGGGGGATGGTCACAGATACGCAGTATTTT	CASSLRGMVTDTQYF
TRBJ2-3	NA	TRBV28	NA	TGTGCCATCAAGACTACTTCCACAGATACGCAGTATTTT	CAIKTTSTDTQYF
TRBJ2-3	TRBD1	TRBV7-9	NA	TGTGCCAGCAGCTTCCAGGGGGACGCAGATACGCAGTATTTT	CASSFQGDADTQYF
TRBJ1-4	NA	TRBV7-6	NA	TGTGCCAGCAGCCCCAGATGGGACGGAAATGAAAAACTGTTTTTT	CASSPRWDGNEKLFF